The T cell receptor (beta chain) under discussion was sequenced for a study of OX40 agonist ivuxolimab in advanced cancers. Here immunoSEQ multiplex PCR was the method, and the copy in TCRdb shows in-frame clones only, minus some. The sample has around 62,000 clones, about 90% seen once. The length of the CDR3 is 17 residues. Trimming shortened V by 6 bases and J by 3 bases, and 21 bases separated the two germline ends. CDR1 is SNHLY and CDR2 is FYNNEI in the germline V gene. The chain links TRBV2 to TRBJ1-5; tentative D call: TRBD1 (6 bases). This TCR derives from an adult with an advanced solid tumor such as melanoma, head and neck, liver or kidney cancer. This specimen was CD4+ or CD8+ T cells sorted from blood, taken in a trial of the OX40 agonist ivuxolimab. Here the CDR3 DNA reads TGTGCCAGCAGCGGGGATACCACCGGGACACCCAATCAGCCCCAGCATTTT. Translating it yields CASSGDTTGTPNQPQHF. The full variable domain, completed using reference TRBV2 and TRBJ1-5, is EPEVTQTPSHQVTQMGQEVILRCVPISNHLYFYWYRQILGQKVEFLVSFYNNEISEKSEIFDDQFSVERPDGSNFTLKIRSTKLEDSAMYFCASSGDTTGTPNQPQHFGDGTRLSIL.